The entry below gives a single T cell receptor beta chain sequence along with its context. The J segment lost 8 bases and the V segment lost 2 bases, leaving 6 bases of the junction unmatched. The CDR3 extends over 15 amino acids. Germline V gives CDR1 SEHNR, CDR2 FQNEAQ (reference sequence). The record originates from a study of technical replicates of blood from a few donors. Assay: immunoSEQ multiplex PCR; the TCRdb copy retains only in-frame clones and omits some. The data show some 77,000 clones, around nine tenths seen once. What was sequenced was T cells isolated from PBMCs. The chain couples TRBV7-9 to TRBJ1-4; TRBD1 agrees at 9 bases. The receptor was derived from a human donor in good health. The CDR3 DNA is TGTGCCAGCAGCTTACAACAGGGGGCTGAGGAAAAACTGTTTTTT. This sequence encodes CASSLQQGAEEKLFF.